The text below deals with one T cell receptor beta chain. Its antigen has not been determined. The record has no base qualities; no much larger clone is one base away. The data belong to a study of shared clonotypes between healthy human individuals (dated by TCRdb to the early 2020s). In terms of the full investigation: A couple of women and a few men aged 18 to 49 years were included in the cohort. Per donor, leukapheresis produced somewhere between about 0.85 and 10 billion PBMCs. Different laboratories and diverse techniques were used to prepare libraries and sequence TCR repertoires, to increase sequencing depth and limit assay-specific biases. To estimate repertoire size and how much clonotypes are shared between individuals, the study performed deep sequencing of blood TCR repertoires from a few healthy adults.

The trim is 5 bases for V and 0 bases for J, with a gap of 14 bases between the germline ends. Looking up the germline V gene yields CDR1 MDHEN and CDR2 SYDVKM. The CDR3, cysteine through phenylalanine, is 16 amino acids long. Only the CDR3 portion is preserved as DNA: 48 bases, with reading frame beginning at the first base. Healthy HIV-negative adults with no recently reported acute infections or vaccinations were included as donors. Only Caucasian adults living in Nashville, Tennessee, USA were represented among the donors. For unsorted samples, tens of millions of PBMCs were counted, and genomic DNA was extracted using the QIAamp DNA Blood Mini kit. Blood was obtained by leukapheresis, after which PBMCs were separated by Ficoll-Histopaque density gradient centrifugation and cryopreserved in liquid nitrogen vapor phase. Using the deep immunoSEQ assay, multiplex PCR amplified TCR CDR3 regions from genomic DNA. Extracted genomic DNA from each cell subset was distributed evenly across all wells of several immunoSEQ 96-well plates, and each plate was treated as a replicate. Each replicate PCR for unsorted PBMC received approximately 0.3 ug genomic DNA, equal to about 30,000 T cell genomes. Ten immunoSEQ deep assay plates were used to sequence the unsorted PBMC genomic DNA. Purified libraries were measured with a Qubit 3.0 fluorometer, size-checked on a Bioanalyzer 2100, and measured again with the KAPA Library Quantification kit. A separate single-read 150-cycle Illumina NextSeq 550 flow cell was used to sequence each immunoSEQ 96-well plate. The study's own analysis went as follows. The immunoSEQ output contained only junctional sequences without quality scores, so filtering could not match that applied to full-length reads. Sequences were annotated with PyIR, a Python wrapper for IgBLAST v1.9, using IMGT germline references to assign V/J genes and CDR3. Any read was removed if the V/J assignment was weak (E-value above 1e-6), the CDR3 was missing, or the read contained stop codons, out-of-frame junctions, or ambiguous translated residues. V3J clonotypes were defined by identical inferred V gene, J gene, and CDR3 amino acid sequence. Percentage overlap between repertoires was computed as shared unique clonotypes divided by the size of the smaller repertoire. Three approaches were used to assess repertoire richness: RTK rarefaction, the Chao1 estimator, and Recon v2.1 estimates of unobserved clonotypes. TCRdb mirrors the immuneACCESS table, restricted to in-frame sequences. Some clones are absent from its copies; in checked studies, under half trace to an unresolved V gene, and the reason for the others is unknown. V, J and clone size derive from that table, while D and trimming were established from the DNA sequence. Here the sample has approximately 500,000 clones; 60% to 80% occur a single time. Under 15% of the sample belongs to the ten largest clones.

The study at large found these results: Because the study included a small number of donors, the genetic and exposure-history diversity represented was limited. Based on pairwise subsampling, the degree of clonotype sharing among donors was expected to be affected by sequencing depth. Sampling was restricted to blood, and TCR repertoires in tissues likely differ from the TCR repertoires found in blood.

The sequence was collected from a woman between 40 and 50 years old in good health. Some clones in this sample may be carry-over from other donors' samples. Sequencing was performed on PBMCs. The chain is assembled from TRBV28 and TRBJ2-1; the D segment is perhaps TRBD1 or TRBD2, each sharing 5 matched bases. The nucleotide sequence is given as TGTGCCAGCAGTGAAACGAGGGGTAGCTCCTACAATGAGCAGTTCTTC. It translates to CASSETRGSSYNEQFF. Here the CDR3 is joined to the reference TRBV28 and TRBJ2-1 genes, and the full variable domain is: DVKVTQSSRYLVKRTGEKVFLECVQDMDHENMFWYRQDPGLGLRLIYFSYDVKMKEKGDIPEGYSVSREKKERFSLILESASTNQTSMYLCASSETRGSSYNEQFFGPGTRLTVL.